Listed below are T cell receptor beta chains from one sample, sequenced in a study of cytomegalovirus exposure and HLA in healthy donors. Repertoires were generated with immunoSEQ multiplex PCR, while TCRdb's copy carries only in-frame clones and drops some. The repertoire holds hundreds of thousands of clones, with over 80% as singletons. Input material: PBMCs. The origin of the receptors is a boy aged 2-15 years in good health and CMV-seronegative. The CDR3 runs from the conserved cysteine through the conserved F or W. The D gene is left open where the match is weak. Only some rows state a clone size, as once, few, many or a class for expanded clones.

- | TRBJ2-5 | TRBD2 | TRBV9 | TGTGCCAGCAGCGGAAGCGGGGCGCAAGAGACCCAGTACTTC | CASSGSGAQETQYF
few | TRBJ2-7 | TRBD1 | TRBV5-1 | TGCGCCAGCAGCTTGAGACAGGGGATTAGCTACGAGCAGTACTTC | CASSLRQGISYEQYF
- | TRBJ1-1 | TRBD1 | TRBV7-6 | TGTGCCAGCAGCTTAGGCGGGACAGGGTTACGCACTGAAGCTTTCTTT | CASSLGGTGLRTEAFF
- | TRBJ1-1 | TRBD1 | TRBV15 | TGTGCCACCAGCAGACTACCGGACAGGGAGGAGCGGAAAGCTTTCTTT | CATSRLPDREERKAFF
- | TRBJ1-4 | - | TRBV9 | TGTGCCAGCAGCGTAGGCTCCTCCGGGGGGAGTCTGTTTTTT | CASSVGSSGGSLFF
- | TRBJ2-3 | TRBD2 | TRBV5-1 | TGCGCCAGCAGCTCTGGGACTAGCGGGGGGGCTCCGTATTTT | CASSSGTSGGAPYF
few | TRBJ2-3 | - | TRBV7-2 | TGTGCCAGCAGCTTTCTACAGACCTACACAGATACGCAGTATTTT | CASSFLQTYTDTQYF
- | TRBJ2-7 | - | TRBV5-1 | TGCGCCAGCAGCTTGGCCGACAGACGCTACGAGCAGTACTTC | CASSLADRRYEQYF
- | TRBJ2-3 | TRBD2 | TRBV11-2 | TGTGCCAGCAGCCTCTGGCGGGAGTCATCAGATACGCAGTATTTT | CASSLWRESSDTQYF
- | TRBJ2-1 | TRBD2 | TRBV10-3 | TGTGCCATCAGTGGGTCCGGGACTAGCGGCAATGAGCAGTTCTTC | CAISGSGTSGNEQFF
- | TRBJ1-1 | TRBD1 | TRBV2 | TGTGCCAGCGGGGGGCAGGGGGGAATGGGGACTGAAGCTTTCTTT | CASGGQGGMGTEAFF
once | TRBJ1-5 | - | TRBV13 | TGTGCCAGCAGCTTAGGCAGGCAGCCCCAGCATTTT | CASSLGRQPQHF
once | TRBJ2-1 | - | TRBV5-6 | TGTGCCAGCAGCGTAGAGAGCTCCTACAATGAGCAGTTCTTC | CASSVESSYNEQFF
- | TRBJ2-7 | TRBD2 | TRBV30 | TGTGCCTGGGATCCGGGACTAGCGGGAAGCGAGCAGTACTTC | CAWDPGLAGSEQYF
- | TRBJ1-5 | - | TRBV6-5 | TGTGCCAGCAGTGAAAAAGATCGGGGGCCCCAGCATTTT | CASSEKDRGPQHF
- | TRBJ2-3 | TRBD1 | TRBV7-9 | TGTGCCAGCAGCTCCTCGAACAGGGGGGACACAGATACGCAGTATTTT | CASSSSNRGDTDTQYF
- | TRBJ2-2 | - | TRBV30 | TGTGCCTGGAGTTCGGGGGAGCTGTTTTTT | CAWSSGELFF
- | TRBJ1-4 | TRBD1 | TRBV19 | TGTGCCAGTAGTATATTGGGACAGTCGGGCACGTCCGAAAAACTGTTTTTT | CASSILGQSGTSEKLFF
- | TRBJ2-7 | - | TRBV6-1 | TGTGCCAGCAGTGTGACGGACAGTGCCTACGAGCAGTACTTC | CASSVTDSAYEQYF
- | TRBJ2-1 | - | TRBV7-6 | TGTGCCAGCAGCCCAGACAATGAGCAGTTCTTC | CASSPDNEQFF
- | TRBJ1-1 | TRBD1 | TRBV7-7 | TGTGCTAGCAGCGCATTACAGGGGGCAGGAACTGAAGCTTTCTTT | CASSALQGAGTEAFF
- | TRBJ1-4 | - | TRBV30 | TGTGCCTGGAGGGGTGGGGGGTCAGAAAAACTGTTTTTT | CAWRGGGSEKLFF
- | TRBJ2-2 | TRBD2 | TRBV5-1 | TGCGCCAGCAGCCCTCCCCTAGCGGCTAACACCGGGGAGCTGTTTTTT | CASSPPLAANTGELFF
few | TRBJ1-5 | - | TRBV5-6 | TGTGCCAGCAGCTTGGCTGGCCTTTGGAATCAGCCCCAGCATTTT | CASSLAGLWNQPQHF
- | TRBJ1-1 | TRBD1 | TRBV6-5 | TGTGCCACCCAAGGGGGCTCTGAAGCTTTCTTT | CATQGGSEAFF
- | TRBJ2-7 | TRBD1 | TRBV11-2 | TGTGCCAGCAGCTTCCCCGGGACAGGGGCCGACGAGCAGTACTTC | CASSFPGTGADEQYF
- | TRBJ1-5 | - | TRBV30 | TGTGCCTGGAGTCGTGGAGGGCCAGGCAATCAGCCCCAGCATTTT | CAWSRGGPGNQPQHF
few | TRBJ1-1 | - | TRBV7-6 | TGTGCCAGCAGCTTAGCGGGCAGCTTGAACACTGAAGCTTTCTTT | CASSLAGSLNTEAFF
- | TRBJ1-2 | - | TRBV15 | TGTGCCACCAGCACCACACGGAGAGCAGTCGGCTACACCTTC | CATSTTRRAVGYTF
- | TRBJ1-2 | - | TRBV11-2 | TGTGCCATTGCCGCAAGTAGTGGCTACACCTTC | CAIAASSGYTF
- | TRBJ1-1 | - | TRBV7-9 | TGTGCCAGCAGCCCGGCGGGCCAGAGTGAAGCTTTCTTT | CASSPAGQSEAFF
- | TRBJ2-1 | TRBD2 | TRBV4-1 | TGCGCCAGCAGCCCCAGTGGAGCGGGACCCAATGAGCAGTTCTTC | CASSPSGAGPNEQFF
few | TRBJ2-7 | TRBD2 | TRBV7-8 | TGTGCCAGCAGCCCCTTAGCGGGACACTCCTACGAGCAGTACTTC | CASSPLAGHSYEQYF